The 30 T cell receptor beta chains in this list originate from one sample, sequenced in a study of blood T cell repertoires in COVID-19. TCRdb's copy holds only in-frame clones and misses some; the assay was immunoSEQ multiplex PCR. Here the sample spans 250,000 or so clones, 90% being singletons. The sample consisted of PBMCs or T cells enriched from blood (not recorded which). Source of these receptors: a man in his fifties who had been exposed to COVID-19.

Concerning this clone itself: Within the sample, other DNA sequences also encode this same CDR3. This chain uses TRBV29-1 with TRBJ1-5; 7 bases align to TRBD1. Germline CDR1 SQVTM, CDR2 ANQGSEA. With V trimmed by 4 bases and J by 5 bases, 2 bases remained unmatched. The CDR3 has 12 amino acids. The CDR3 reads CSVGDRDQPQHF. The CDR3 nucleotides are TGCAGCGTTGGGGACAGAGATCAGCCCCAGCATTTT.

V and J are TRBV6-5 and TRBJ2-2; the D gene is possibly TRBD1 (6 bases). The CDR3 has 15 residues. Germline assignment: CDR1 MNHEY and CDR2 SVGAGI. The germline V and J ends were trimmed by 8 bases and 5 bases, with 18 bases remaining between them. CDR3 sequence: CASVRLQGWTGELFF. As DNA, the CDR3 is TGTGCCAGCGTTCGATTACAGGGATGGACCGGGGAGCTGTTTTTT.

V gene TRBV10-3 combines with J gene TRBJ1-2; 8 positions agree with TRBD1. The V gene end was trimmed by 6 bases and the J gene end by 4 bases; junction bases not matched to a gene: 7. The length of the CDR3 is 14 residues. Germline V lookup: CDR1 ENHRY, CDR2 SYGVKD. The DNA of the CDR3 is TGTGCCATCAGCCCGACAGGGGATGGCTATGGCTACACCTTC. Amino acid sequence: CAISPTGDGYGYTF.

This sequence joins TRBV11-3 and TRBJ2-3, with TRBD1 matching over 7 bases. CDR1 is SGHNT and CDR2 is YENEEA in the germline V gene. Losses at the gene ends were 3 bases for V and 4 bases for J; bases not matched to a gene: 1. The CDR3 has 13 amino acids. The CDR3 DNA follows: TGTGCCAGCAGCTTCCAGGGGGCAGATACGCAGTATTTT. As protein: CASSFQGADTQYF.

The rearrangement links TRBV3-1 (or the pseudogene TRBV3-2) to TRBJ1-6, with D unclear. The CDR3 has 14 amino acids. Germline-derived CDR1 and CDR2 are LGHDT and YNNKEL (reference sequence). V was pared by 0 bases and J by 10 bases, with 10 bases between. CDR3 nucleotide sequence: TGTGCCAGCAGCCAAGAGCCCACGGTATCACCCCTCCACTTT. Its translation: CASSQEPTVSPLHF.

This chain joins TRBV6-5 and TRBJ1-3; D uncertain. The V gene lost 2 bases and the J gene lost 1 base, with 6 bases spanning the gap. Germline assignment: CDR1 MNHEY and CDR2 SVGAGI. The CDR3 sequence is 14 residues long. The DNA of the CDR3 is TGTGCCAGCAGTTACCTGGCTTCTGGAAACACCATATATTTT. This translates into CASSYLASGNTIYF.

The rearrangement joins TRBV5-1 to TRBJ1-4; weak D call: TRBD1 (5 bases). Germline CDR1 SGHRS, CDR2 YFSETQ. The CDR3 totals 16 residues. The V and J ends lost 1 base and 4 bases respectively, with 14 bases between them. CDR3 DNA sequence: TGCGCCAGCAGCTTGAATACTGGGGCTGGTAATGAAAAACTGTTTTTT. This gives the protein CASSLNTGAGNEKLFF.

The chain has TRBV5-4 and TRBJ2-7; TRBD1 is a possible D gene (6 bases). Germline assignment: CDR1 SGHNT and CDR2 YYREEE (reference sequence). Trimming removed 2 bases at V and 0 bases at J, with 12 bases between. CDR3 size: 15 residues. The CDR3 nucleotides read TGTGCCAGCAGCTTAAGGCAGGGGTCCTCCTACGAGCAGTACTTC. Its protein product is CASSLRQGSSYEQYF.

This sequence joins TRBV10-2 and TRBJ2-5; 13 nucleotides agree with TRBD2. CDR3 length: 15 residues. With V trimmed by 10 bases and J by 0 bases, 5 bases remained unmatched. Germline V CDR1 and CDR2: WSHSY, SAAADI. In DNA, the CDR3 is TGCGCCATCGGGGGGACTAGCGGGAACCAAGAGACCCAGTACTTC. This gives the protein CAIGGTSGNQETQYF.

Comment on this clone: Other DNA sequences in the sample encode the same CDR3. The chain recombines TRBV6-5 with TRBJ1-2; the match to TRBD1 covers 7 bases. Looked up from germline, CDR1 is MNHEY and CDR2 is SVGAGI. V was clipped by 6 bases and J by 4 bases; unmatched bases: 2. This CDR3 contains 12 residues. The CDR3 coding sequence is TGTGCCAGCAGCCGGGACAGCTATGGCTACACCTTC. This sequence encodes CASSRDSYGYTF.

The CDR3 here is CSVEPGFGGLYGYTF. For the CDR3, the DNA is TGCAGCGTTGAACCCGGTTTTGGGGGCCTCTATGGCTACACCTTC. The V gene is TRBV29-1, the J gene TRBJ1-2, with D possibly matching TRBD1 (6 bases). Between the trimmed V and J ends, which lost 2 bases and 4 bases, there was a span of 17 bases. Per the germline V gene, CDR1 is SQVTM and CDR2 is ANQGSEA. This CDR3 is 15 amino acids long.

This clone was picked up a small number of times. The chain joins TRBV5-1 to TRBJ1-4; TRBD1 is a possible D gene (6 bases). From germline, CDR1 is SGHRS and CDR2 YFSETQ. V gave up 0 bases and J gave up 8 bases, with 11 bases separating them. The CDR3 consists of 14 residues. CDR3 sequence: CASSLGTGQEKLFF. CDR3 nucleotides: TGCGCCAGCAGCTTGGGAACCGGACAGGAAAAACTGTTTTTT.

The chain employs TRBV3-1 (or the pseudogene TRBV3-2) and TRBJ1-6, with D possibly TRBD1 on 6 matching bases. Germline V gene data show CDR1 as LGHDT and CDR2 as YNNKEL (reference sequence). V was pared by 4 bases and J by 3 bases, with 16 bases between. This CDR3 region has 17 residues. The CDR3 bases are TGTGCCAGCAGCCGGACTGGGGGCCGACTCTATAATTCACCCCTCCACTTT. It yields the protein CASSRTGGRLYNSPLHF.

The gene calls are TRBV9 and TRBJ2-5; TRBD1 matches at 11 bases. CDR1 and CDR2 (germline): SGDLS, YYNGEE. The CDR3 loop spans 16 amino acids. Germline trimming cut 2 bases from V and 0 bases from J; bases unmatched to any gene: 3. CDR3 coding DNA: TGTGCCAGCAGCGTCCGGGACAGGGGGTACCAAGAGACCCAGTACTTC. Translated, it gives CASSVRDRGYQETQYF.

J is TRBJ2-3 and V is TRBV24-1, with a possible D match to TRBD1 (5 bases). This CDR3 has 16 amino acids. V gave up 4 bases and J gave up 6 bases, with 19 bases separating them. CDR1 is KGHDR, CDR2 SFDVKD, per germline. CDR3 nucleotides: TGTGCCACCAGTGACCGCCTTGGGGCGGTTGGCGATACGCAGTATTTT. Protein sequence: CATSDRLGAVGDTQYF.

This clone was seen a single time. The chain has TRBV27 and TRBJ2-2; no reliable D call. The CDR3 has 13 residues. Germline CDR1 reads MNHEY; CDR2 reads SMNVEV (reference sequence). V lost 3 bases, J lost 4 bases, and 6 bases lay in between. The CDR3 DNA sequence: TGTGCCAGCAGTTTGACTTTCACCGGGGAGCTGTTTTTT. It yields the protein CASSLTFTGELFF.

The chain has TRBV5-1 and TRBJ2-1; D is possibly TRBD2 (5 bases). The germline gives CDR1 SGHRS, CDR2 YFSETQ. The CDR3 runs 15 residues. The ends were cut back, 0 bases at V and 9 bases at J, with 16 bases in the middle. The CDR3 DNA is TGCGCCAGCAGCTTGGGAGCTGGACTGGCACGTGAGCAGTTCTTC. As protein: CASSLGAGLAREQFF.

CDR3 nucleotide sequence: TGTGCCAGCAGCTTGAGGTTGACGGCTAGCACAGATACGCAGTATTTT. Its translation is CASSLRLTASTDTQYF. The chain combines TRBV11-3 with TRBJ2-3; D not resolved. The CDR3 length is 16 residues. Germline values: CDR1 SGHNT, CDR2 YENEEA. V gave up 3 bases and J gave up 0 bases, with 13 bases separating them.

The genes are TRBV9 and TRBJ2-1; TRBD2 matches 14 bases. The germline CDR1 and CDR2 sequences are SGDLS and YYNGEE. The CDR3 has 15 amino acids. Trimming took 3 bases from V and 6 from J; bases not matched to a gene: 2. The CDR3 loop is CASSGGLAGGNEQFF. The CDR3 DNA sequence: TGTGCCAGCAGCGGAGGACTAGCGGGGGGCAATGAGCAGTTCTTC. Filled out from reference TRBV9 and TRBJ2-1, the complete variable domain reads DSGVTQTPKHLITATGQRVTLRCSPRSGDLSVYWYQQSLDQGLQFLIQYYNGEERAKGNILERFSAQQFPDLHSELNLSSLELGDSALYFCASSGGLAGGNEQFFGPGTRLTVL.

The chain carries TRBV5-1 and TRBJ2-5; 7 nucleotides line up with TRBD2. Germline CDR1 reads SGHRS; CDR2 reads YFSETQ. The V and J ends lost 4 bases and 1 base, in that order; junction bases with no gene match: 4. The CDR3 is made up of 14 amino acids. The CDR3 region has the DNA TGCGCCAGCAGCCGGGGGGACCCCCAAGAGACCCAGTACTTC. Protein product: CASSRGDPQETQYF.

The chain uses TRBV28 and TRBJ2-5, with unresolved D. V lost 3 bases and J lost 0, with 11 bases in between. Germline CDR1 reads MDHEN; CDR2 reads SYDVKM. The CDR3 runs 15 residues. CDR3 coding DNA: TGTGCCAGCAGTTTCCGGCCGAGGTACCAAGAGACCCAGTACTTC. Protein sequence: CASSFRPRYQETQYF.

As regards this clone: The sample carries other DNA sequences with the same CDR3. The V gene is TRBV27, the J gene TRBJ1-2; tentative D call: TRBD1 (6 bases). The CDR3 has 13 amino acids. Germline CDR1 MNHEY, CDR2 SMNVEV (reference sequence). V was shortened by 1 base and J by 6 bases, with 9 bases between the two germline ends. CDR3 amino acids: CASSLLQGDGYTF. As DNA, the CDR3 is TGTGCCAGCAGTTTATTACAGGGAGATGGCTACACCTTC.

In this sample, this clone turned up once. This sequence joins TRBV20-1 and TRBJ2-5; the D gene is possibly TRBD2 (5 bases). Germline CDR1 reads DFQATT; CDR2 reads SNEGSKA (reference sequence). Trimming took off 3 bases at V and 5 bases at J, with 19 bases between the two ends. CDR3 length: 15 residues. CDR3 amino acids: CSASRTPAGVETQYF. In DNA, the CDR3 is TGCAGTGCTAGTCGGACTCCGGCAGGTGTCGAGACCCAGTACTTC.

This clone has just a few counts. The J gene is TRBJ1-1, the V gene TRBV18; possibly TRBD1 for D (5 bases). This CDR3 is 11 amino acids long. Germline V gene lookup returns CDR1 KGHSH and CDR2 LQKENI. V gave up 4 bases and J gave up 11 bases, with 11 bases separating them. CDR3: CASSRGQSAFF. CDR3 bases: TGTGCCAGCTCACGGGGCCAGAGCGCTTTCTTT.

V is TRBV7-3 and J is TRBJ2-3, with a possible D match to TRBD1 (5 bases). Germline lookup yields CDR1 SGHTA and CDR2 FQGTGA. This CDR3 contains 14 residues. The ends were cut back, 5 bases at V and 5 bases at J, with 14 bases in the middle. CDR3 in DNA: TGTGCCAGCAGCGGGGCCCCCAATGGAGATACGCAGTATTTT. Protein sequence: CASSGAPNGDTQYF.

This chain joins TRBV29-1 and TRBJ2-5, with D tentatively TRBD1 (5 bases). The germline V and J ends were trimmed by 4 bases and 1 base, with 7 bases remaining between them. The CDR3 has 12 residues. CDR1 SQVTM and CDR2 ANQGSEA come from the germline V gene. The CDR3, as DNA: TGCAGCGTTGGACAGAGCCAAGAGACCCAGTACTTC. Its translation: CSVGQSQETQYF.

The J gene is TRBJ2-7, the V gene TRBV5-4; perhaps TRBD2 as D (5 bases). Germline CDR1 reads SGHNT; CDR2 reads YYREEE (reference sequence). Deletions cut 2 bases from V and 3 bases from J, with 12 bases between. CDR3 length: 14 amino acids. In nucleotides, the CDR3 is TGTGCCAGCAGCTTCCGGGGTAAGAGCTACGAGCAGTACTTC. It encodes CASSFRGKSYEQYF. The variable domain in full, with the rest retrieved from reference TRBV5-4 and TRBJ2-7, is ETGVTQSPTHLIKTRGQQVTLRCSSQSGHNTVSWYQQALGQGPQFIFQYYREEENGRGNFPPRFSGLQFPNYSSELNVNALELDDSALYLCASSFRGKSYEQYFGPGTRLTVT.

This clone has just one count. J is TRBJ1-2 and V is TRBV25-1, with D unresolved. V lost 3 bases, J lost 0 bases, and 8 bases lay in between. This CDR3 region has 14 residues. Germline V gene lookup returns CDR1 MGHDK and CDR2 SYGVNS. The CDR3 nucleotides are TGTGCCAGCAGTGAGCCGGGTTCTAACTATGGCTACACCTTC. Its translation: CASSEPGSNYGYTF.

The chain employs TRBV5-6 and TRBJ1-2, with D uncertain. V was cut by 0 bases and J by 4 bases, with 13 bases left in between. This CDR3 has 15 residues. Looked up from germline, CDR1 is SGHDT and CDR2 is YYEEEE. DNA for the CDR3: TGTGCCAGCAGCTTGGTTGGAGGACCAAGCTATGGCTACACCTTC. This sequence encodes CASSLVGGPSYGYTF.

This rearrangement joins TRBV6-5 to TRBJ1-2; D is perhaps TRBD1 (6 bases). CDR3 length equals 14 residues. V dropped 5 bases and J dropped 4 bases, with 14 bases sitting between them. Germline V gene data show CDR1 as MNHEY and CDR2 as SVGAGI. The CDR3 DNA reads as TGTGCCAGCAGTATCGGGACACAGATCTATGGCTACACCTTC. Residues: CASSIGTQIYGYTF.